A selection of T cell receptor beta chains follows, all from one sample in a study of shared clonotypes between healthy human individuals. The method was immunoSEQ multiplex PCR; TCRdb's version includes in-frame clones alone and lacks a portion of them. The data hold 850,000 to 1,100,000 clones, with roughly 80% observed a single time. Material: memory CD4+ T cells from PBMCs. These receptors were taken from a young man in good health. Some clones in this sample may be carry-over from other donors' samples. Both conserved end residues are part of each CDR3. The D gene is left open where the match is weak. A row's size may be missing; if present it is once, few, many or a size class.

clone size,J gene,V gene,D gene,CDR3 DNA,CDR3 protein
.,TRBJ2-7,TRBV5-1,.,TGCGCCAGCCGTACAGGGAGGGGCGAGCAGTACTTC,CASRTGRGEQYF
.,TRBJ2-2,TRBV27,TRBD1,TGTGCCAGCAGCCGACAGGGCGGGTCCGGGGAGCTGTTTTTT,CASSRQGGSGELFF
.,TRBJ1-3,TRBV30,.,TGTGCCTGGAGTGTTTCGCCGGGGTACAGGCTTAACTTTGGAAACACCATATATTTT,CAWSVSPGYRLNFGNTIYF
.,TRBJ2-7,TRBV15,.,TGTGCCACCAGCAGAGATAGCGGCTACTACGAGCAGTACTTC,CATSRDSGYYEQYF
.,TRBJ1-2,TRBV5-1,.,TGCGCCAGCAGCTTGTCGGCAGGGGCTAACTATGGCTACACCTTC,CASSLSAGANYGYTF
.,TRBJ2-1,TRBV6-4,.,TGTGCCAGCAGTGACGGCGGGGATTACAATGAGCAGTTCTTC,CASSDGGDYNEQFF
.,TRBJ1-1,TRBV10-3,.,TGTGCCATCAGTAGTACCGGGCGGGGTGTCGGAGCTTTCTTT,CAISSTGRGVGAFF
.,TRBJ2-1,TRBV5-4,.,TGTGCCAGCAGCGGGACCAACCTATACAATGAGCAGTTCTTC,CASSGTNLYNEQFF
once,TRBJ1-3,TRBV6-1,TRBD1,TGTGCCAGCAGGACAGGGTGGGGAAACACCATATATTTT,CASRTGWGNTIYF
.,TRBJ2-5,TRBV7-9,.,TGTGCCAGCAGAACGGACTACCAAGAGACCCAGTACTTC,CASRTDYQETQYF